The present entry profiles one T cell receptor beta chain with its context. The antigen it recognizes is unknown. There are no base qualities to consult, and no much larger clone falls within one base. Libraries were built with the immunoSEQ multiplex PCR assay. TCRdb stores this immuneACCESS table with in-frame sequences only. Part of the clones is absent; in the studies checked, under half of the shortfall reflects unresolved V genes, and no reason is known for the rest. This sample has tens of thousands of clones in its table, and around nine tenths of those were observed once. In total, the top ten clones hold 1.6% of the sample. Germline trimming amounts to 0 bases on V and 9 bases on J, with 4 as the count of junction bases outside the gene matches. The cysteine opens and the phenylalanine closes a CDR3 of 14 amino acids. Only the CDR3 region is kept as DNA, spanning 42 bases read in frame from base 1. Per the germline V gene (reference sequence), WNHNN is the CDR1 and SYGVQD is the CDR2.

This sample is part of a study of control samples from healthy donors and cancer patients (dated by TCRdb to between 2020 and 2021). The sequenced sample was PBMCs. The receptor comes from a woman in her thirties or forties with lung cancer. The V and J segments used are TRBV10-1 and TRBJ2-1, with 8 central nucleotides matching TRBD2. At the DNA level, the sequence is TGCGCCAGCAGTGAGTCCCTAGCGGGCGGTGAGCAGTTCTTC. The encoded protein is CASSESLAGGEQFF.